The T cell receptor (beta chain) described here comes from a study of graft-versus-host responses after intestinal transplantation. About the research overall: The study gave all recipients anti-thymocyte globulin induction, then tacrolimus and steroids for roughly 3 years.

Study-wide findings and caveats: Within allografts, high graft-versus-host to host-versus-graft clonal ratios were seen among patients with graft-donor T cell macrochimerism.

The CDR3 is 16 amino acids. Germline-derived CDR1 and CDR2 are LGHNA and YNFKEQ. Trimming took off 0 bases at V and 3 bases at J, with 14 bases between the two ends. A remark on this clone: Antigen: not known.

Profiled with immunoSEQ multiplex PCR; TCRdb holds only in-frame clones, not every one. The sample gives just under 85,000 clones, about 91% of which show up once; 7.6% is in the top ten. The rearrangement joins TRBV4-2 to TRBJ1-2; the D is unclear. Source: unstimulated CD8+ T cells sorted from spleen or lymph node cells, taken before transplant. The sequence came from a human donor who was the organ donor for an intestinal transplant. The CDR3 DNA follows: TGTGCCAGCAGCCAAGACATAGGTCGCGTGTACTATGGCTACACCTTC. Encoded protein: CASSQDIGRVYYGYTF.